This T cell receptor (beta chain) was identified during a study of a mutant IDH1 vaccine in newly diagnosed glioma. For this clone: What it binds is unknown.

Per germline, CDR1 MGHRA and CDR2 YSYEKL. The CDR3 spans 13 residues. Between the trimmed V and J ends, which lost 1 base and 4 bases, there was a span of 7 bases. Using immunoSEQ multiplex PCR, the repertoire was profiled, and TCRdb retains in-frame clones only, with some absent. In the table there are 50,000 or so clones, more than 70% of which are singletons. The sample's time point: week 5, during vaccination. Mutant IDH1 20-mer peptide, at 300 ug, made up each vaccine dose, with topical imiquimod. This sequence joins TRBV4-1 and TRBJ1-2; no firm D call. The sequence was obtained from a woman in her thirties or forties with glioma. Specimen: PBMCs, collected from a glioma patient whose treatment included an IDH1 peptide vaccine. CDR3 protein: CASSQGSGYGYTF. The CDR3 DNA is TGCGCCAGCAGCCAAGGTTCGGGCTATGGCTACACCTTC.